Only a few counts were recorded for the clone carrying this TCR beta chain. No antigen is known for it. As every portion of the isolated RNA was reverse transcribed, the sequencing read expressed TCRB transcripts. Measured with immunoSEQ multiplex PCR; TCRdb has only the in-frame clones, and not every one. Among hundreds of thousands of clones listed, approximately 12% were seen once. Losses at the gene ends were 4 bases for V and 3 bases for J; bases not matched to a gene: 10. CDR3 length equals 16 residues. The germline V gene has CDR1 SGHVS and CDR2 FNYEAQ. Post-sort purity exceeded 95% for all sorted populations. This sample stems from a study of beta chain features in type 1 diabetes. Findings of the study overall: Highly expressing activated T cells could be over-counted with a cDNA template. Moderate but significant shortening of TCRB CDR3s was recorded in all four CD4+ subsets from Type 1 diabetes patients. PCR might preferentially amplify shorter templates, equally in patients and controls.

Material: naive CD4+ T cells from blood. The TCR originated in a young man in good health. This rearrangement joins TRBV7-6 to TRBJ1-1; 8 nucleotides match TRBD1. The CDR3 sequence: CASSSWQGARDTEAFF. Written as DNA, the CDR3 is TGTGCCAGCAGCTCGTGGCAGGGGGCGCGGGACACTGAAGCTTTCTTT.